The 11 T cell receptor beta chains below come from one sample, sequenced in a study of blood T cell repertoires in COVID-19. Libraries were prepared by immunoSEQ multiplex PCR; TCRdb keeps only in-frame clonotypes and omits some of them. The table lists a few hundred thousand clones, roughly 86% of them singletons. Sequencing was carried out using peripheral blood. The receptor set was obtained from a man aged 40-55 years who had recovered from COVID-19.

The sample holds one count of this clone. This sequence joins TRBV19 and TRBJ1-2, with D maybe TRBD1 (5 bases). Trimming shortened V by 2 bases and J by 8 bases, and 18 bases separated the two germline ends. Germline CDR1 is LNHDA and CDR2 is SQIVND (reference sequence). The CDR3 length is 15 residues. This CDR3 is CASSISSGRSSGYTF. CDR3 in DNA: TGTGCCAGTAGTATAAGCTCAGGGAGGTCGAGCGGCTACACCTTC. The whole variable domain, filled in from reference TRBV19 and TRBJ1-2, reads DGGITQSPKYLFRKEGQNVTLSCEQNLNHDAMYWYRQDPGQGLRLIYYSQIVNDFQKGDIAEGYSVSREKKESFPLTVTSAQKNPTAFYLCASSISSGRSSGYTFGSGTRLTVV.

The rearrangement joins TRBV27 to TRBJ1-6, with D possibly matching TRBD1 (5 bases). The V gene's germline CDR1 is MNHEY and CDR2 SMNVEV (reference sequence). The V end was cut by 7 bases, the J end by 9 bases, with 19 bases between. This CDR3 has 15 amino acids. The CDR3 DNA reads TGTGCCAGCAAACACACCGGGCCCGGGGGTTCACCCCTCCACTTT. Translating it yields CASKHTGPGGSPLHF.

The chain carries TRBV28 and TRBJ1-2; D is unresolved. CDR3 length equals 14 residues. The germline CDR1 and CDR2 sequences are MDHEN and SYDVKM. The V gene lost 8 bases and the J gene lost 8 bases, with 21 bases spanning the gap. The CDR3 reads CASLDSGPGVGYTF. The CDR3 DNA sequence: TGTGCCAGCTTAGACTCTGGCCCCGGGGTGGGCTACACCTTC.

This chain uses TRBV4-3 with TRBJ2-1; TRBD2 might be the D (6 bases). Germline V gene data show CDR1 as LGHNA and CDR2 as YSLEER. The CDR3 has 13 residues. Trimming took off 4 bases at V and 13 bases at J, with 17 bases between the two ends. CDR3 sequence reads: CASSPKIQAGQFF. The CDR3 nucleotides read TGCGCCAGCAGCCCCAAGATACAAGCGGGTCAGTTCTTC.

The chain has TRBV6-1 and TRBJ1-2; D not resolved. V dropped 1 base and J dropped 4 bases, with 7 bases sitting between them. CDR3 length: 13 amino acids. Germline lookup yields CDR1 MNHNS and CDR2 SASEGT. The DNA for the CDR3 is TGTGCCAGCAGTGAAGGGCAGGCCTATGGCTACACCTTC. It translates to CASSEGQAYGYTF.

J is TRBJ2-7 and V is TRBV19, with D maybe TRBD1 (5 bases). The CDR3 totals 12 residues. Germline loops: CDR1 LNHDA, CDR2 SQIVND (reference sequence). Trimming took 7 bases from V and 3 from J, leaving 10 bases between them. The CDR3 sequence: CASIGQGYEQYF. CDR3 sequence (DNA): TGTGCCAGTATCGGGCAGGGCTACGAGCAGTACTTC.

The chain recombines TRBV15 with TRBJ2-7, with 13 bases fitting TRBD2. The germline V gene has CDR1 LNHNV and CDR2 YYDKDF (reference sequence). The CDR3 is 14 residues long. The junction had 2 bases not matched to a gene; V was cut back by 3 bases and J by 6 bases. The CDR3 coding sequence is TGTGCCACCAGCAGGGGACTAGCGGGATTCGAGCAGTACTTC. Translating gives CATSRGLAGFEQYF. The full variable domain, its missing parts supplied by reference TRBV15 and TRBJ2-7, is DAMVIQNPRYQVTQFGKPVTLSCSQTLNHNVMYWYQQKSSQAPKLLFHYYDKDFNNEADTPDNFQSRRPNTSFCFLDIRSPGLGDTAMYLCATSRGLAGFEQYFGPGTRLTVT.

This sequence joins TRBV27 and TRBJ1-5; D not resolved. V lost 4 bases to trimming and J lost 0 bases, with 7 bases between them. The CDR3 length is 14 residues. Germline CDR1 reads MNHEY; CDR2 reads SMNVEV (reference sequence). CDR3 sequence reads: CASSSRYSNQPQHF. The CDR3 DNA follows: TGTGCCAGCAGTTCCCGTTATAGCAATCAGCCCCAGCATTTT.

CDR3 amino acids: CASSGIAGTFLVYEQYF. The CDR3 nucleotides are TGTGCCAGCAGCGGGATTGCGGGAACGTTCCTCGTCTACGAGCAGTACTTC. V and J are TRBV21-1 and TRBJ2-7; TRBD2 was called by the table and not checked on the DNA. TRBV21-1 is listed as a pseudogene. This CDR3 spans 17 amino acids.

J is TRBJ2-2 and V is TRBV12-3 or TRBV12-4; a possible D gene is TRBD2 (5 bases). Trimming pared 2 bases from V and 8 bases from J, leaving 9 bases between. This CDR3 is 13 amino acids long. CDR3 DNA sequence: TGTGCCAGCAGTTTAATGGGGAGAGGGGAGCTGTTTTTT. Translating it yields CASSLMGRGELFF.

Comments on this clone: A read error may account for a junction end that differs from germline. The chain uses TRBV7-2 and TRBJ1-4; tentatively, D is TRBD1 (6 bases). The germline CDR1 and CDR2 sequences are SGHTA and FQGNSA. This CDR3 comprises 15 residues. CDR3 coding DNA: TGTGCCAGCAGCTTAGCAGGCAGGGGCGATGGGCGGCTAGACTTT. Protein: CASSLAGRGDGRLDF.